This T cell receptor beta chain was captured in a study of beta chain features in type 1 diabetes. About the study: Sorted cells, about 99 million in number, were examined across all samples.

The table lists this clone with a few counts. Its antigen is not known. As every portion of the isolated RNA was reverse transcribed, the sequencing read expressed TCRB transcripts. Sequenced by immunoSEQ multiplex PCR; TCRdb stores in-frame clones only, minus some. Here the sample spans 550,000 to 850,000 clones, roughly 12% being singletons. CDR3 length equals 15 residues. Germline assignment: CDR1 SGHDT and CDR2 YYEEEE. V was pared by 3 bases and J by 3 bases, with 1 base of the junction left unmatched. Broader study findings: In every one of the four CD4+ subsets, TCRB CDR3s were moderately but significantly shorter in Type 1 diabetes patients.

The chain carries TRBV5-6 and TRBJ2-3; TRBD2 matches 13 bases. The clonotype originates from a man aged 18-30 years with type 1 diabetes. Sequencing input: naive CD4+ T cells from blood. CDR3 sequence (DNA): TGTGCCAGCAGCTCGGGACTAGCGGGGACAGATACGCAGTATTTT. It yields the protein CASSSGLAGTDTQYF.